This T cell receptor beta chain originates from a study of blood T cell repertoires in COVID-19. Repertoires were generated with immunoSEQ multiplex PCR, while TCRdb's copy carries only in-frame clones and drops some. The sample has fewer than 85,000 clones, about 90% seen once. The V gene's germline CDR1 is SGHKS and CDR2 YYEKEE (reference sequence). CDR3 length: 17 amino acids. Trimming shortened V by 4 bases and J by 0 bases, and 17 bases separated the two germline ends. This clonotype was obtained from a human donor in a cohort sampled during active COVID-19. The chain is built from TRBV5-5 and TRBJ1-5; D may be TRBD1 (6 bases). The source material was peripheral blood. The CDR3 DNA sequence: TGTGCCAGCAGCACAGTACCCGGACAGTTTAGCAATCAGCCCCAGCATTTT. This translates into CASSTVPGQFSNQPQHF.